Presented here are 30 T cell receptor beta chains from one specimen sequenced in a study of OX40 agonist ivuxolimab in advanced cancers. Data came from immunoSEQ multiplex PCR; TCRdb stores just in-frame clones and leaves some out. The sample consists of 50,000 to 55,000 clones, less than 90% of them appearing once. The sample was CD4+ or CD8+ T cells sorted from blood, taken in a trial of the OX40 agonist ivuxolimab. All receptors derive from an adult with an advanced solid tumor such as melanoma, head and neck, liver or kidney cancer.

J is TRBJ1-5 and V is TRBV5-4; D may be TRBD1 (5 bases). Germline V CDR1 and CDR2: SGHNT, YYREEE (reference sequence). This CDR3 has 14 amino acids. V gave up 1 base and J gave up 3 bases, with 8 bases separating them. CDR3 sequence (DNA): TGTGCCAGCAGCTTGAGGGGTCCCAATCAGCCCCAGCATTTT. Its protein is CASSLRGPNQPQHF.

The J gene is TRBJ2-5, the V gene TRBV6-5, with a tentative D call TRBD2 (5 bases). The CDR3 runs to 12 residues. The ends were cut back, 6 bases at V and 5 bases at J, with 10 bases in the middle. Looked up from germline, CDR1 is MNHEY and CDR2 is SVGAGI. In DNA, the CDR3 is TGTGCCAGCAGGACGGGGAGTGAGACCCAGTACTTC. Translating gives CASRTGSETQYF.

The chain joins TRBV11-3 to TRBJ1-3; no clear D. V was pared by 1 base and J by 4 bases, with 5 bases between. Germline V gives CDR1 SGHNT, CDR2 YENEEA. This CDR3 has 13 residues. Here the CDR3 DNA reads TGTGCCAGCAGCTTAGGGGCCGGAAACACCATATATTTT. It encodes CASSLGAGNTIYF.

The chain is built from TRBV4-1 and TRBJ1-2; D gene ambiguous. Germline assignment: CDR1 MGHRA and CDR2 YSYEKL. The CDR3 loop spans 13 amino acids. Trimming removed 0 bases at V and 6 bases at J, with 8 bases between. The CDR3 bases are TGCGCCAGCAGCCAAGATTTTTGGGATGGCTACACCTTC. It encodes CASSQDFWDGYTF.

CDR3 sequence reads: CASSHRLAGGPETQYF. The CDR3, as DNA: TGTGCCAGCAGCCACCGACTAGCGGGAGGGCCTGAGACCCAGTACTTC. The genes are TRBV7-6 and TRBJ2-5, with 14 nucleotides matching TRBD2. This CDR3 spans 16 amino acids. V gave up 5 bases and J gave up 5 bases; unmatched junction bases: 7. Germline CDR1 reads SGHVS; CDR2 reads FNYEAQ.

The rearrangement links TRBV7-2 to TRBJ2-3; D call uncertain. CDR1 is SGHTA and CDR2 is FQGNSA in the germline V gene. V gave up 1 base and J gave up 0 bases, with 5 bases separating them. The CDR3 is 14 residues long. Written as DNA, the CDR3 is TGTGCCAGCAGCTTAGGGCACAGCACAGATACGCAGTATTTT. Translation: CASSLGHSTDTQYF.

This clone was observed a single time. The chain carries TRBV7-2 and TRBJ2-1, with 8 bases fitting TRBD2. CDR3 length: 13 residues. Germline V lookup: CDR1 SGHTA, CDR2 FQGNSA. The V and J ends lost 6 bases and 7 bases, in that order; junction bases with no gene match: 5. The CDR3 sequence is CASRVAGRNEQFF. The CDR3 nucleotides are TGTGCCAGCAGGGTAGCGGGGCGAAATGAGCAGTTCTTC.

This clone was seen once. The chain uses TRBV6-1 and TRBJ2-3; possibly TRBD1 for D (6 bases). Deletions cut 1 base from V and 6 bases from J, with 8 bases between. In germline, CDR1 is MNHNS, CDR2 SASEGT. CDR3 length: 13 amino acids. CDR3 amino acids: CASSEDQGDTQYF. The CDR3 DNA sequence: TGTGCCAGCAGTGAAGACCAGGGGGATACGCAGTATTTT.

The J gene is TRBJ1-1, the V gene TRBV29-1; D is possibly TRBD1 (6 bases). Germline assignment: CDR1 SQVTM and CDR2 ANQGSEA. V shed 4 bases and J shed 2 bases, with 17 bases lying between them. The CDR3 loop spans 15 amino acids. The CDR3 DNA reads as TGCAGCGTTGTCCCGGGGACAAGAGTTAACACTGAAGCTTTCTTT. It translates to CSVVPGTRVNTEAFF.

This chain joins TRBV5-4 and TRBJ1-1; 11 bases align to TRBD1. Trimming took 4 bases from V and 1 from J; bases not matched to a gene: 6. The V gene's germline CDR1 is SGHNT and CDR2 YYREEE (reference sequence). The CDR3 consists of 16 residues. CDR3 protein: CASSPGQGVGNTEAFF. DNA of the CDR3: TGTGCCAGCAGCCCGGGACAGGGGGTCGGGAACACTGAAGCTTTCTTT.

The chain employs TRBV6-1 and TRBJ1-4; D possibly corresponds to TRBD1 (6 bases). V was trimmed by 3 bases and J by 0 bases, leaving 14 bases between them. Germline CDR1 is MNHNS and CDR2 is SASEGT. The CDR3 is 17 residues long. The CDR3 sequence is CASSDEPTGTTNEKLFF. As DNA, the CDR3 is TGTGCCAGCAGTGACGAACCGACAGGAACAACTAATGAAAAACTGTTTTTT.

The chain carries TRBV18 and TRBJ2-5, with no clear D. The CDR3 covers 11 residues. With 2 bases removed from V and 4 bases from J, the gap between germline ends came to 2 bases. The germline V gene encodes CDR1 KGHSH and CDR2 LQKENI. In nucleotides, the CDR3 is TGTGCCAGCTCACCAATAGAGACCCAGTACTTC. It specifies CASSPIETQYF.

This chain links TRBV7-6 with TRBJ2-7; D assignment may be TRBD1 or TRBD2 (5 bases each). The CDR3 is made up of 13 amino acids. Trimming left V 8 bases short and J 3 bases short, with 14 bases between. The V gene's germline CDR1 is SGHVS and CDR2 FNYEAQ. This CDR3 is CASQEGPVYEQYF. CDR3 sequence (DNA): TGTGCCAGCCAAGAGGGACCGGTCTACGAGCAGTACTTC.

This chain joins TRBV7-8 and TRBJ2-3, with 11 bases that match TRBD2. This CDR3 region has 17 residues. V lost 5 bases and J lost 5; bases outside the gene matches: 12. CDR1 and CDR2 from the germline V gene are SGHVS and FQNEAQ. CDR3 sequence reads: CASSPPIRLAGRDTQYF. In nucleotides, the CDR3 is TGTGCCAGCAGCCCGCCCATAAGACTAGCGGGAAGAGATACGCAGTATTTT.

CDR3 loop: CASSHRLAGGTSYNEQFF. CDR3 DNA: TGTGCCAGCAGCCACCGACTAGCGGGGGGAACTTCCTACAATGAGCAGTTCTTC. The chain has TRBV4-2 and TRBJ2-1; the match to TRBD2 covers 13 bases. Germline loops: CDR1 LGHNA, CDR2 YNFKEQ. J was trimmed by 1 base and V by 3 bases; bases with no gene match: 6. The CDR3 length is 18 residues.

The chain links TRBV6-5 to TRBJ2-7; 13 positions agree with TRBD2. Losses at the gene ends were 5 bases for V and 4 bases for J; bases not matched to a gene: 5. The CDR3 consists of 15 residues. Germline V gene sequence: CDR1 MNHEY, CDR2 SVGAGI. The CDR3 reads CASSRGTSGIYEQYF. CDR3 nucleotides: TGTGCCAGCAGTCGAGGGACTAGCGGGATTTACGAGCAGTACTTC.

The V and J genes are TRBV11-3 and TRBJ2-1; D ambiguous. The CDR3 loop spans 14 amino acids. V lost 5 bases, J lost 4 bases, and 12 bases lay in between. Germline values: CDR1 SGHNT, CDR2 YENEEA. CDR3 nucleotide sequence: TGTGCCAGCAGCCCAACGACTGGATACAATGAGCAGTTCTTC. Residues: CASSPTTGYNEQFF.

The rearrangement links TRBV28 to TRBJ2-1; 8 bases are a match to TRBD2. Per the germline V gene, CDR1 is MDHEN and CDR2 is SYDVKM. Losses at the gene ends were 3 bases for V and 2 bases for J; bases not matched to a gene: 3. The CDR3 runs to 15 residues. CDR3 sequence (DNA): TGTGCCAGCAGTTTGGGACTAGGGACCTACAATGAGCAGTTCTTC. This translates into CASSLGLGTYNEQFF.

This sequence joins TRBV15 and TRBJ2-7; D may correspond to TRBD1 or TRBD2 (5 bases each). Trimming stripped 0 bases from V and 4 bases from J, with 25 bases between. There are 19 residues in the CDR3. In germline, CDR1 is LNHNV, CDR2 YYDKDF (reference sequence). The DNA of the CDR3 is TGTGCCACCAGCAGAGAAAGAGGGATGGGGACCACCACCGAGTACGAGCAGTACTTC. Amino acids: CATSRERGMGTTTEYEQYF.

V gene TRBV10-2 combines with J gene TRBJ1-1; TRBD1 might be the D (5 bases). Trimming stripped 1 base from V and 0 bases from J, with 9 bases between. Germline CDR1 is WSHSY and CDR2 is SAAADI. The CDR3 consists of 15 residues. The CDR3 loop reads CASSELKGMNTEAFF. DNA for the CDR3: TGCGCCAGCAGTGAGTTAAAGGGGATGAACACTGAAGCTTTCTTT.

The J gene is TRBJ1-1, the V gene TRBV5-1, with 9 bases matching TRBD1. The CDR3 runs to 14 residues. With 4 bases clipped from V and 4 bases from J, the junction kept 5 bases outside the gene matches. Germline V gives CDR1 SGHRS, CDR2 YFSETQ. CDR3 nucleotide sequence: TGCGCCAGCAGCCCACAGGGGGCGCGCACTGAAGCTTTCTTT. It encodes CASSPQGARTEAFF.

This chain joins TRBV14 and TRBJ2-1, with D tentatively TRBD2 (5 bases). V was clipped by 4 bases and J by 2 bases, with 12 bases between them. Germline values: CDR1 SGHDN, CDR2 FVKESK. The CDR3 is made up of 15 amino acids. This CDR3 reads CASSRLAGPYNEQFF. CDR3 nucleotide sequence: TGTGCCAGCAGCCGGCTAGCTGGGCCCTACAATGAGCAGTTCTTC.

The chain is built from TRBV5-6 and TRBJ2-7; 11 positions agree with TRBD2. The CDR3 is 17 amino acids. Germline CDR1 reads SGHDT; CDR2 reads YYEEEE. With 3 bases clipped from V and 4 bases from J, the junction kept 12 bases outside the gene matches. The DNA for the CDR3 is TGTGCCAGCAGCTCCGGTGGGCTAGCGGGAGGTCGGTACGAGCAGTACTTC. This sequence encodes CASSSGGLAGGRYEQYF.

This clone was seen more than once but under ten times. The rearrangement uses TRBV2 and TRBJ1-2; D is unclear. Germline values: CDR1 SNHLY, CDR2 FYNNEI. The CDR3 is made up of 13 amino acids. The ends were cut back, 6 bases at V and 1 base at J, with 9 bases in the middle. CDR3 in amino acids: CASSSDGNYGYTF. In DNA form, the CDR3 reads TGTGCCAGCAGCTCCGACGGTAACTATGGCTACACCTTC.

This sequence joins TRBV11-2 and TRBJ2-3; 9 bases agree with TRBD2. The CDR3 runs to 16 residues. The V and J ends lost 5 bases and 3 bases, in that order; junction bases with no gene match: 9. Germline V gives CDR1 SGHAT, CDR2 FQNNGV. CDR3 sequence: CASSAPGTSRTDTQYF. The CDR3 DNA reads as TGTGCCAGCAGCGCCCCCGGGACTAGCAGGACAGATACGCAGTATTTT.

The chain is built from TRBV11-3 and TRBJ2-1, with unresolved D. This CDR3 has 13 amino acids. CDR1 is SGHNT and CDR2 is YENEEA in the germline V gene. The V and J ends lost 5 bases and 7 bases respectively, with 12 bases between them. The CDR3 DNA sequence: TGTGCCAGCAGCCAGAATATTTATAATGAGCAGTTCTTC. Translated: CASSQNIYNEQFF.

This clone showed up just once. The CDR3 region has the DNA TGCAGCGTGGACCTAAACCAAGAGACCCAGTACTTC. Translating it yields CSVDLNQETQYF. The chain uses TRBV29-1 and TRBJ2-5; D gene uncertain. V was clipped by 6 bases and J by 0 bases, with 8 bases between them. Germline CDR1 SQVTM, CDR2 ANQGSEA. This CDR3 is 12 amino acids long.

The CDR3 here is CASSERQGTAQYF. The CDR3 bases are TGTGCCAGCAGCGAACGTCAGGGAACGGCCCAGTACTTC. This rearrangement joins TRBV27 to TRBJ2-5, with TRBD1 as a possible D gene (5 bases). The V and J ends lost 6 bases and 9 bases respectively, with 17 bases between them. This CDR3 has 13 residues. The germline CDR1 and CDR2 sequences are MNHEY and SMNVEV (reference sequence).

The chain employs TRBV5-1 and TRBJ2-7; TRBD1 is a possible D gene (6 bases). V was trimmed by 4 bases and J by 0 bases, leaving 11 bases between them. Germline V CDR1 and CDR2: SGHRS, YFSETQ. The CDR3 covers 14 residues. This chain's CDR3 is CASSTTGSSYEQYF. The CDR3 DNA reads as TGCGCCAGCAGCACTACAGGGAGCTCCTACGAGCAGTACTTC.

Only one count was recorded for this clone. The V call is TRBV12-5, the J call TRBJ1-4, with 7 bases that match TRBD1. Germline V gene sequence: CDR1 LGHNT, CDR2 FRNRAP. The CDR3 runs to 16 residues. V lost 0 bases, J lost 6 bases, and 7 bases stayed unmatched. CDR3 protein: CASGLVQQGWHEKLFF. CDR3 bases: TGTGCTAGTGGTTTGGTACAACAGGGGTGGCATGAAAAACTGTTTTTT. The full variable domain, rest sourced from reference TRBV12-5 and TRBJ1-4, is DARVTQTPRHKVTEMGQEVTMRCQPILGHNTVFWYRQTMMQGLELLAYFRNRAPLDDSGMPKDRFSAEMPDATLATLKIQPSEPRDSAVYFCASGLVQQGWHEKLFFGSGTQLSVL.